This TCR beta chain was obtained from a study of vaccination and CD4 T cells after COVID-19. Study information: Post-diagnosis, post-COVID samples were collected after a median roughly 100 days, ranging 35 to 161.

The CDR3 spans 17 residues. Germline loops: CDR1 SGHTA, CDR2 FQGNSA. V was clipped by 3 bases and J by 4 bases, with 21 bases between them. Sequencing of the DNA from cultured CD4+ T cells was carried out with the Oncomine TCR Beta short-read assay. TCRdb itself ran the PCR reads through MiXCR, one entry per CDR3 protein. The sample yields about 17,000 distinct CDR3 sequences, 45% to 70% seen once. To note about this clonotype: What it recognizes is unknown.

Treatment denoted: roughly 10-day PBMC culture with coronavirus spike peptide pools or control peptides (ViraFEST assay). ViraFEST used peptide pools to expand antigen-specific T cells and subsequently sequenced their TCRs. Negative selection isolated the CD4+ T cells once the cells had been cultured for approximately ten days. Sequences were obtained from CD4+ T cells from blood, cultured in vitro. The chain combines TRBV7-2 with TRBJ2-5, with D hard to call. This sequence originates from a human donor who had recovered from COVID-19. This CDR3 reads CASSFSPNRYPRETQYF. As DNA, the CDR3 is TGTGCCAGCAGCTTCAGCCCTAACCGATACCCAAGAGAGACCCAGTACTTC. Using reference TRBV7-2 and TRBJ2-5 for the parts outside the CDR3, the full variable domain is GAGVSQSPSNKVTEKGKDVELRCDPISGHTALYWYRQSLGQGLEFLIYFQGNSAPDKSGLPSDRFSAERTGGSVSTLTIQRTQQEDSAVYLCASSFSPNRYPRETQYFGPGTRLLVL.